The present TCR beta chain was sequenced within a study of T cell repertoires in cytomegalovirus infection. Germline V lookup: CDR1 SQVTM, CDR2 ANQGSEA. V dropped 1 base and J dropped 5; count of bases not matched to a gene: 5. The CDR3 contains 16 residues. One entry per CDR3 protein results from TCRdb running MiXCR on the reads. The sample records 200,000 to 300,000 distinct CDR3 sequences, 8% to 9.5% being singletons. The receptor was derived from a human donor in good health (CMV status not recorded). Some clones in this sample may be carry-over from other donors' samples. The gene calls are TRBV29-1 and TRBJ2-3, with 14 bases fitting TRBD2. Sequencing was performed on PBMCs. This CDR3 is CSVEGTSGGLGDTQYF. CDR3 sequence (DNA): TGCAGCGTTGAAGGGACTAGCGGGGGGTTGGGAGATACGCAGTATTTT.